Each of the 24 T cell receptor beta chains below was sequenced from the same sample in a study of blood T cell repertoires in COVID-19. The repertoire was sequenced with immunoSEQ multiplex PCR; TCRdb's copy has only in-frame clones and lacks some. Here the sample spans roughly 230,000 clones, over 70% being singletons. The sequenced sample was peripheral blood. The origin of the receptors is a woman at least 80 years old with acute or convalescent COVID-19.

The J gene is TRBJ2-3, the V gene TRBV4-1; unclear D gene. Trimming shortened V by 1 base and J by 4 bases, and 6 bases separated the two germline ends. CDR1 and CDR2 from the germline V gene are MGHRA and YSYEKL. This CDR3 comprises 13 residues. This CDR3 is CASSQGVADTQYF. In nucleotides, the CDR3 is TGCGCCAGCAGCCAAGGCGTGGCAGATACGCAGTATTTT.

The V and J genes are TRBV14 and TRBJ1-2; maybe TRBD1 (6 bases). Deletions cut 4 bases from V and 3 bases from J, with 21 bases between. From germline, CDR1 is SGHDN and CDR2 FVKESK. The length of the CDR3 is 17 residues. The CDR3 spells CASSLGFQQGYHYGYTF. The CDR3, as DNA: TGTGCCAGCAGCCTAGGATTCCAACAGGGCTACCACTATGGCTACACCTTC.

V usage is TRBV19 and J usage is TRBJ1-2, with D unresolved. Germline V gene sequence: CDR1 LNHDA, CDR2 SQIVND (reference sequence). The CDR3 runs 14 residues. Trimming pared 5 bases from V and 1 base from J, leaving 11 bases between. CDR3 in amino acids: CASSSGEGNYGYTF. In DNA, the CDR3 is TGTGCCAGTAGTTCCGGGGAAGGTAACTATGGCTACACCTTC. The whole variable domain, filled in from reference TRBV19 and TRBJ1-2, reads DGGITQSPKYLFRKEGQNVTLSCEQNLNHDAMYWYRQDPGQGLRLIYYSQIVNDFQKGDIAEGYSVSREKKESFPLTVTSAQKNPTAFYLCASSSGEGNYGYTFGSGTRLTVV.

The chain combines TRBV7-9 with TRBJ1-1; the match to TRBD1 covers 7 bases. The CDR3 consists of 13 residues. V lost 2 bases, J lost 10 bases, and 7 bases stayed unmatched. Germline V lookup: CDR1 SEHNR, CDR2 FQNEAQ (reference sequence). The CDR3 spells CASSLPEQGRAFF. CDR3 DNA: TGTGCCAGCAGCTTACCCGAACAGGGGAGAGCTTTCTTT. Combining the CDR3 with reference TRBV7-9 and TRBJ1-1 gives the whole variable domain DTGVSQNPRHKITKRGQNVTFRCDPISEHNRLYWYRQTLGQGPEFLTYFQNEAQLEKSRLLSDRFSAERPKGSFSTLEIQRTEQGDSAMYLCASSLPEQGRAFFGQGTRLTVV.

The CDR3 bases are TGTGCCAGCAGCCCCGTCCGGAGCTCCTACGAGCAGTACTTC. Encoded protein: CASSPVRSSYEQYF. This sequence joins TRBV7-8 and TRBJ2-7; D is ambiguous. From germline, CDR1 is SGHVS and CDR2 FQNEAQ. The CDR3 spans 14 residues. V shed 5 bases and J shed 0 bases, with 11 bases lying between them.

This rearrangement joins TRBV6-5 to TRBJ2-5; the match to TRBD2 covers 11 bases. J lost 4 bases, V lost 4 bases, and 5 bases had no gene match. The CDR3 totals 15 residues. In germline, CDR1 is MNHEY, CDR2 SVGAGI. The CDR3 here is CASSSLAGGVETQYF. CDR3 nucleotide sequence: TGTGCCAGCAGTTCTTTAGCGGGAGGGGTAGAGACCCAGTACTTC.

A note on this clone: The sample has other DNA sequences that encode this CDR3 too. CDR3: CASGRGSYEQYF. In DNA form, the CDR3 reads TGTGCTAGTGGGCGGGGATCCTACGAGCAGTACTTC. This rearrangement joins TRBV12-5 to TRBJ2-7; a weak D match, TRBD2 (6 bases). The length of the CDR3 is 12 residues. The germline CDR1 and CDR2 sequences are LGHNT and FRNRAP. Trimming took off 6 bases at V and 1 base at J, with 7 bases between the two ends.

The V and J genes are TRBV2 and TRBJ2-1; 10 bases match TRBD2. The junction had 3 bases not matched to a gene; V was cut back by 5 bases and J by 2 bases. This CDR3 region has 15 residues. CDR1 is SNHLY, CDR2 FYNNEI, per germline. CDR3 in amino acids: CASSSGGATYNEQFF. The CDR3 bases are TGTGCCAGCAGTAGCGGGGGGGCAACCTACAATGAGCAGTTCTTC. Full variable domain (remainder filled in from reference TRBV2 and TRBJ2-1): EPEVTQTPSHQVTQMGQEVILRCVPISNHLYFYWYRQILGQKVEFLVSFYNNEISEKSEIFDDQFSVERPDGSNFTLKIRSTKLEDSAMYFCASSSGGATYNEQFFGPGTRLTVL.

This clone was seen a single time. The rearrangement uses TRBV18 and TRBJ2-5; 7 bases are a match to TRBD1. J was trimmed by 2 bases and V by 5 bases; bases with no gene match: 2. There are 13 residues in the CDR3. Germline-derived CDR1 and CDR2 are KGHSH and LQKENI. The CDR3 sequence is CASSGGQQETQYF. DNA of the CDR3: TGTGCCAGCTCAGGGGGACAGCAAGAGACCCAGTACTTC.

CDR3 amino acids: CASSWGQPSSGNTIYF. The CDR3 nucleotides are TGCGCCAGCAGCTGGGGACAGCCCTCCTCTGGAAACACCATATATTTT. The gene calls are TRBV5-1 and TRBJ1-3; 7 bases match TRBD1. This CDR3 contains 16 residues. Germline CDR1 is SGHRS and CDR2 is YFSETQ. After removal of 3 bases from V and 0 bases from J, the junction contained 6 bases not matched to a gene.

The V and J genes are TRBV19 and TRBJ1-5, with TRBD1 matching 8 bases. J lost 1 base, V lost 9 bases, and 17 bases had no gene match. The CDR3 covers 18 residues. Germline V CDR1 and CDR2: LNHDA, SQIVND (reference sequence). The DNA for the CDR3 is TGTGCCAGGAGAGAAGGCAGGGGGCGCGGAGAGAGCAATCAGCCCCAGCATTTT. It yields the protein CARREGRGRGESNQPQHF.

The chain uses TRBV7-2 and TRBJ2-2; TRBD2 is a possible D gene (6 bases). There are 16 residues in the CDR3. Trimming shortened V by 0 bases and J by 6 bases, and 14 bases separated the two germline ends. The V gene's germline CDR1 is SGHTA and CDR2 FQGNSA. The DNA for the CDR3 is TGTGCCAGCAGCTTAGCGGCCGAACGGAGGGCCGGGGAGCTGTTTTTT. The encoded protein is CASSLAAERRAGELFF.

J is TRBJ2-1 and V is TRBV5-1; D is ambiguous. CDR1 is SGHRS, CDR2 YFSETQ, per germline. The CDR3 totals 17 residues. The ends were cut back, 0 bases at V and 0 bases at J, with 13 bases in the middle. As DNA, the CDR3 is TGCGCCAGCAGCTTGGTGTTTGGCACCGACTCCTACAATGAGCAGTTCTTC. It encodes CASSLVFGTDSYNEQFF.

The J gene is TRBJ1-2, the V gene TRBV6-5; TRBD1 might be the D (6 bases). Germline V gene lookup returns CDR1 MNHEY and CDR2 SVGAGI. The CDR3 runs 14 residues. Trimming removed 6 bases at V and 0 bases at J, with 11 bases between. The CDR3 region is CASSPTGTNYGYTF. CDR3 sequence (DNA): TGTGCCAGCAGCCCGACAGGTACTAACTATGGCTACACCTTC.

The chain links TRBV7-2 to TRBJ2-5, with D possibly matching TRBD1 (5 bases). In germline, CDR1 is SGHTA, CDR2 FQGNSA. The CDR3 is made up of 15 amino acids. V was trimmed by 2 bases and J by 1 base, leaving 11 bases between them. CDR3 bases: TGTGCCAGCAGCTTAATGCAGGGATTCCAAGAGACCCAGTACTTC. Its translation is CASSLMQGFQETQYF.

As concerns this clone: This CDR3 is also generated by other DNA sequences in the sample. J is TRBJ1-6 and V is TRBV3-1 (or the pseudogene TRBV3-2), with TRBD1 matching 12 bases. Germline trimming cut 1 base from V and 9 bases from J; bases unmatched to any gene: 4. Germline values: CDR1 LGHDT, CDR2 YNNKEL (reference sequence). The CDR3 spans 16 residues. The CDR3 DNA reads TGTGCCAGCAGCCAAGTGGGACAGGGGGCGCTTTCACCCCTCCACTTT. Translation gives CASSQVGQGALSPLHF.

The rearrangement links TRBV23-1 to TRBJ1-4, with D possibly matching TRBD1 (6 bases). TRBV23-1 is given ORF status, its function remaining uncertain. The CDR3 has 15 amino acids. V dropped 6 bases and J dropped 5 bases, with 16 bases sitting between them. CDR3 protein: CASRPSGHQNEKLFF. Written as DNA, the CDR3 is TGCGCCAGCAGACCATCGGGACACCAAAATGAAAAACTGTTTTTT.

V and J are TRBV6-2 or TRBV6-3 and TRBJ2-3; TRBD2 matches 8 bases. CDR3 length: 15 amino acids. After removal of 5 bases from V and 5 bases from J, the junction contained 9 bases not matched to a gene. The germline V gene encodes CDR1 MNHEY and CDR2 SVGEGT. The CDR3 coding sequence is TGTGCCAGCAGTCGCCCCGGGGGGGCGGGAGATACGCAGTATTTT. Amino acid sequence: CASSRPGGAGDTQYF.

V is TRBV6-1 and J is TRBJ2-3; TRBD2 aligns across 13 bases. V shed 4 bases, J shed 6 bases, and the junction held 7 bases outside the gene matches. The CDR3 covers 16 residues. CDR1 is MNHNS and CDR2 is SASEGT in the germline V gene. The CDR3 sequence is CASSGGTSGIGDTQYF. In nucleotides, the CDR3 is TGTGCCAGCAGTGGCGGGACTAGCGGGATAGGGGATACGCAGTATTTT.

The CDR3, as DNA: TGTGCCAGCAGTATAACAGGGTACTATGGCTACACCTTC. Translating gives CASSITGYYGYTF. The chain combines TRBV12-3 or TRBV12-4 with TRBJ1-2; weak D call: TRBD1 (6 bases). The CDR3 contains 13 residues. The V end lost 5 bases, the J end lost 3 bases, and 10 bases lay between the germline ends.

The chain employs TRBV4-1 and TRBJ2-3, with D perhaps matching TRBD2 (6 bases). This CDR3 is built from 21 residues. V was trimmed by 0 bases and J by 0 bases, leaving 25 bases between them. Germline CDR1 reads MGHRA; CDR2 reads YSYEKL. In nucleotides, the CDR3 is TGCGCCAGCAGCCAAGATTTCACAGGACCGGGAGCTCGAACTAGCACAGATACGCAGTATTTT. It translates to CASSQDFTGPGARTSTDTQYF.

J is TRBJ2-4 and V is TRBV5-1, with D unclear. With 0 bases removed from V and 2 bases from J, the gap between germline ends came to 6 bases. Germline loops: CDR1 SGHRS, CDR2 YFSETQ. The CDR3 loop spans 14 amino acids. The CDR3 DNA follows: TGCGCCAGCAGCTTGGCCGTCTCCAAAAACATTCAGTACTTC. It specifies CASSLAVSKNIQYF.

The chain combines TRBV6-9 with TRBJ1-1; 10 bases match TRBD1. Losses at the gene ends were 3 bases for V and 7 bases for J; bases not matched to a gene: 2. Germline-derived CDR1 and CDR2 are MNHGY and SVAAGI. This CDR3 contains 13 residues. The CDR3 loop reads CASSYDRGLEAFF. CDR3 in DNA: TGTGCCAGCAGTTACGACAGGGGGCTTGAAGCTTTCTTT.

The chain recombines TRBV5-1 with TRBJ1-2, with D uncertain. This CDR3 comprises 14 residues. Per the germline V gene, CDR1 is SGHRS and CDR2 is YFSETQ. V lost 5 bases, J lost 0 bases, and 11 bases lay in between. CDR3 nucleotide sequence: TGCGCCAGCAGTATCAACAGTGCTAACTATGGCTACACCTTC. Translating gives CASSINSANYGYTF. Supplemented by reference TRBV5-1 and TRBJ1-2, the full variable domain reads KAGVTQTPRYLIKTRGQQVTLSCSPISGHRSVSWYQQTPGQGLQFLFEYFSETQRNKGNFPGRFSGRQFSNSRSEMNVSTLELGDSALYLCASSINSANYGYTFGSGTRLTVV.